This T cell receptor (beta chain) was retrieved from a study of OX40 agonist ivuxolimab in advanced cancers. The table came from immunoSEQ multiplex PCR; TCRdb's copy has only in-frame clones and leaves some out. The data contain some 97,000 clones, nearly 90% of them singletons. The sample in question was CD4+ or CD8+ T cells sorted from blood, obtained in a trial of the OX40 agonist ivuxolimab. The source is an adult with an advanced solid tumor such as melanoma, head and neck, liver or kidney cancer.

In DNA, the CDR3 is TGCGCCAGTAGTAGGTTTGTCGGGGCTGAAGCTTTCTTT. Amino acid sequence: CASSRFVGAEAFF. The gene calls are TRBV10-1 and TRBJ1-1; no firm D call. The CDR3 has 13 residues. The ends were cut back, 9 bases at V and 6 bases at J, with 17 bases in the middle. Germline V CDR1 and CDR2: WNHNN, SYGVQD (reference sequence).